The TCR beta chain under discussion was sequenced for a study of cytomegalovirus exposure and HLA in healthy donors. Study findings and constraints: In vitro assays verified that three CMV-associated chains recognized CMV antigens specifically. Reports described diagnosis of cytomegalovirus status by the classifier as highly specific and sensitive.

Comment on this clone: No antigen is known for it.

Some clones are missing from TCRdb's copy, which holds only in-frame ones; the method was immunoSEQ multiplex PCR. The table records some 330,000 clones, just over 85% of them present only once. The CDR3 extends over 15 amino acids. Germline V lookup: CDR1 SGHDT, CDR2 YYEEEE. V was cut by 1 base and J by 4 bases, with 14 bases left in between. This sequence joins TRBV5-6 and TRBJ1-1, with D hard to call. The sequencing sample was made of PBMCs. This clonotype was sampled from a woman aged 18-35 years in good health and CMV-seronegative. CDR3 sequence: CASSLQPGSPTEAFF. The CDR3 region has the DNA TGTGCCAGCAGCTTGCAGCCGGGTTCCCCCACTGAAGCTTTCTTT.